Following are 7 T cell receptor beta chains from one sample sequenced in a study of cytomegalovirus exposure and HLA in healthy donors listed by TCRdb under 2017. Library method: the immunoSEQ multiplex PCR assay. TCRdb retrieved this table from immuneACCESS and kept in-frame rearrangements only. Not all clones are present; in checked studies, unresolved V genes account for under half, and no reason is known for the remainder. The sample yields 130,000 or so clones; around nine tenths were counted once. Of the sample, around 3.1% falls within the top ten clones. Sequencing was done on a sample of PBMCs. Source of these receptors: a man aged 30 to 45 in good health and CMV-seronegative.

The V call is TRBV4-1, the J call TRBJ1-2; 8 positions agree with TRBD1. The J segment lost 5 bases and the V segment lost 0 bases, leaving 8 bases of the junction unmatched. Germline CDR1 and CDR2: MGHRA and YSYEKL. The CDR3 is 16 amino acids. The CDR3 protein is CASSQEATGGVYGYTF. The DNA for the CDR3 is TGCGCCAGCAGCCAAGAAGCTACAGGGGGGGTTTATGGCTACACCTTC.

The sample holds one count of this clone. This CDR3 is CASSARQGGTEAFF. The CDR3 region has the DNA TGCGCCAGCAGCGCCCGACAGGGCGGAACTGAAGCTTTCTTT. The chain recombines TRBV5-1 with TRBJ1-1; TRBD1 matches at 7 bases. Germline trimming cut 4 bases from V and 5 bases from J; bases unmatched to any gene: 8. Germline CDR1 and CDR2: SGHRS and YFSETQ. CDR3 length equals 14 residues.

This clone was recorded a few times. The chain recombines TRBV2 with TRBJ2-5; tentatively, D is TRBD2 (5 bases). Germline values: CDR1 SNHLY, CDR2 FYNNEI. V dropped 2 bases and J dropped 3 bases, with 10 bases sitting between them. The CDR3 extends over 14 amino acids. The CDR3, as DNA: TGTGCCAGCAGTGAATTGTCGGGAAAAGAGACCCAGTACTTC. This codes for CASSELSGKETQYF.

V gene TRBV5-1 combines with J gene TRBJ2-3, with TRBD1 matching over 10 bases. The CDR3 runs 17 residues. The junction had 10 bases not matched to a gene; V was cut back by 0 bases and J by 6 bases. The germline gives CDR1 SGHRS, CDR2 YFSETQ. The CDR3 protein is CASSLGRQGAPIDTQYF. The CDR3 nucleotides are TGCGCCAGCAGCTTGGGGAGACAGGGGGCTCCTATCGATACGCAGTATTTT.

The CDR3 sequence: CASSQVNTGGVGAGELFF. Written as DNA, the CDR3 is TGTGCCAGCAGCCAAGTGAATACAGGCGGGGTCGGGGCCGGGGAGCTGTTTTTT. This sequence joins TRBV4-2 and TRBJ2-2; maybe TRBD2 (6 bases). The germline V and J ends were trimmed by 1 base and 6 bases, with 21 bases remaining between them. The CDR3 has 18 amino acids. CDR1 is LGHNA, CDR2 YNFKEQ, per germline.

The chain couples TRBV15 to TRBJ2-7; D is perhaps TRBD1 (5 bases). Germline V lookup: CDR1 LNHNV, CDR2 YYDKDF (reference sequence). The CDR3 is made up of 14 amino acids. The ends were cut back, 1 base at V and 2 bases at J, with 9 bases in the middle. The CDR3 sequence is CATSRGTNPYEQYF. CDR3 coding DNA: TGTGCCACCAGCAGAGGGACAAACCCCTACGAGCAGTACTTC.

The gene calls are TRBV2 and TRBJ2-1; 8 bases fit TRBD2. J was trimmed by 2 bases and V by 8 bases; bases with no gene match: 5. CDR3 length: 14 residues. In germline, CDR1 is SNHLY, CDR2 FYNNEI. The CDR3 is CASGGLEAYNEQFF. The CDR3 DNA follows: TGTGCCAGCGGGGGACTAGAAGCCTACAATGAGCAGTTCTTC. The full variable domain, completed using reference TRBV2 and TRBJ2-1, is EPEVTQTPSHQVTQMGQEVILRCVPISNHLYFYWYRQILGQKVEFLVSFYNNEISEKSEIFDDQFSVERPDGSNFTLKIRSTKLEDSAMYFCASGGLEAYNEQFFGPGTRLTVL.